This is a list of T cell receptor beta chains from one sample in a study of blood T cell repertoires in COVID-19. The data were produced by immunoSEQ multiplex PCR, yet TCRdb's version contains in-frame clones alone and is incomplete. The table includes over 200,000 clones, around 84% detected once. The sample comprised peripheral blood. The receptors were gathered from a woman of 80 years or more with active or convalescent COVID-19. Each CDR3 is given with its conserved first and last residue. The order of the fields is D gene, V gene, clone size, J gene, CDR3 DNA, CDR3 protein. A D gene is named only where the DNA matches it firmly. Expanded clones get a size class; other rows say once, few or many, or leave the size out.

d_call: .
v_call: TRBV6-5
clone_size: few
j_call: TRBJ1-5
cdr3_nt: TGTGCCAGCAAGATCAGGGTATATAGCAATCAGCCCCAGCATTTT
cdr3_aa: CASKIRVYSNQPQHF

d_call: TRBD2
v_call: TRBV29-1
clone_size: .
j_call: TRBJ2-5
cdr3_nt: TGCAGCGTTGTTTTTAGCGGGAGGTTCCAAGAGACCCAGTACTTC
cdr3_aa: CSVVFSGRFQETQYF

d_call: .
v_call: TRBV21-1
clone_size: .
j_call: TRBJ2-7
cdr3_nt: TGTGCCAGCAGCAAAGAACTCAGCGGACCCGAAAGGAGCTCCTACGAGCAGTACTTC
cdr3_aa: CASSKELSGPERSSYEQYF

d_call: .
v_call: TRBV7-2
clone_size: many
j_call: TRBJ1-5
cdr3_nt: TGTGCCAGCAGCTTAGGTGACAGCCACAATCAGCCCCAGCATTTT
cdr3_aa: CASSLGDSHNQPQHF

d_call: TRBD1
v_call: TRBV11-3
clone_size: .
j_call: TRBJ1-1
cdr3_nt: TGTGCCAGCAGTCGTGGGACAGGGTACACTGAAGCTTTCTTT
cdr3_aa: CASSRGTGYTEAFF

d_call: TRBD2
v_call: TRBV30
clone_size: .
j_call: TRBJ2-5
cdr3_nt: TGTGCCTGGAAACCCGGGACTAGCCAGAAGACCCAGTACTTC
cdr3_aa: CAWKPGTSQKTQYF

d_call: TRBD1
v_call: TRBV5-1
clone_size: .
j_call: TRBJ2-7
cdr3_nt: TGCGCCAGCAGCTTGTCCGGACAGGGTATAGAGCAGTACTTC
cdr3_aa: CASSLSGQGIEQYF

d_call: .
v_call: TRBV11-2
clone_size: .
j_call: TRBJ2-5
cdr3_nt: TGTGCCAGCAGCTCAAAGAGGGCCTGGGCGGAGACCCAGTACTTC
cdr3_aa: CASSSKRAWAETQYF

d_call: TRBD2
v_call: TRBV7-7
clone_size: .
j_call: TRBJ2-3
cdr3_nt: TGTGCCAGCAGCCCCGCTAGCGGGAGGGCCTCAGATACGCAGTATTTT
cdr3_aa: CASSPASGRASDTQYF

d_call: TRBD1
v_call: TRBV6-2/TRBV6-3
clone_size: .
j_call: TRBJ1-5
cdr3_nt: TGTGCCAGCAGCCTAGCAGGGGGTCAGCCCCAGCATTTT
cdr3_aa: CASSLAGGQPQHF

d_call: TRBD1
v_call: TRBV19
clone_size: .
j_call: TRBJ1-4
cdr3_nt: TGTGCCAGTAGTGACCCGGGACAGAAAAGCAGAGGGAATGAAAAACTGTTTTTT
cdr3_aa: CASSDPGQKSRGNEKLFF

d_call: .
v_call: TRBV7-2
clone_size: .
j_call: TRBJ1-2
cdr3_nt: TGTGCCAGCAGCTTTGCGGGGAGGGGTGGCTACACCTTC
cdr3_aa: CASSFAGRGGYTF

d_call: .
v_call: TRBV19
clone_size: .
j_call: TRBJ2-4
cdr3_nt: TGTGCCAGTAGTAGCCCAAAACAGGGATTGGCCAAAAACATTCAGTACTTC
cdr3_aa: CASSSPKQGLAKNIQYF

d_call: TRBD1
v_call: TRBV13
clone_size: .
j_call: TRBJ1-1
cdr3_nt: TGTGCCAGCAGCTTTTACAGGGGAAACACTGAAGCTTTCTTT
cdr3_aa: CASSFYRGNTEAFF

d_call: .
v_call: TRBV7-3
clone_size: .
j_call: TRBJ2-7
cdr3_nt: TGTGCCAGCAGCTTACGGGGGACAGCCCTAGGGAGCGAGCAGTACTTC
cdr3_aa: CASSLRGTALGSEQYF

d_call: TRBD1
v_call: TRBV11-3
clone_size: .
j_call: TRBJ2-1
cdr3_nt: TGTGCCAGCAGCATGTCCACGGGACAGACATACAATGAGCAGTTCTTC
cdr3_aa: CASSMSTGQTYNEQFF

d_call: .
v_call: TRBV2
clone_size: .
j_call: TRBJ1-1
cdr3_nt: TGTGCCAGCAGTGAAGCTCGGAGGGACACTGAAGCTTTCTTT
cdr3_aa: CASSEARRDTEAFF

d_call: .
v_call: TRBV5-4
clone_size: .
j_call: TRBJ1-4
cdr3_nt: TGTGCCAGCAGCTTGTACTCTGAAGAAAATGAAAAACTGTTTTTT
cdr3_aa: CASSLYSEENEKLFF

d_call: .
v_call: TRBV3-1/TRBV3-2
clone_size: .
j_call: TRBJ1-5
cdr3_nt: TGTGCCAGCAGCCAATCTAATCAGCCCCAGCATTTT
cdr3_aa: CASSQSNQPQHF

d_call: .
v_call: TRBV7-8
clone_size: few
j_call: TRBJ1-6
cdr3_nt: TGTGCCAGCAGCTTGGTCAGGGGATACTCACCCCTCCACTTT
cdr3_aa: CASSLVRGYSPLHF

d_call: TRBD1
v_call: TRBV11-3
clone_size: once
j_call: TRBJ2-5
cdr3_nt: TGTGCCAGCATCCCCTGGGGACAGGGGTGCGAGACCCAGTACTTC
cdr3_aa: CASIPWGQGCETQYF

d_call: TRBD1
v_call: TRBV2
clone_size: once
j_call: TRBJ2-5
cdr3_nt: TGTGCCAGCAGTCGGACAGGGTACCAAGAGACCCAGTACTTC
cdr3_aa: CASSRTGYQETQYF

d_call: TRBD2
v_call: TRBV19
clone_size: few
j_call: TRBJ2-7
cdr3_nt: TGTGCCAGTAGTATCCTGGGACTAGCGGGGAGCTACGAGCAGTACTTC
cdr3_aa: CASSILGLAGSYEQYF

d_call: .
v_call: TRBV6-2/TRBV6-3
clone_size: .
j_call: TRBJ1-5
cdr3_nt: TGTGCCAGCAGTTACTCGATTATGGGGCACCAGCCCCAGCATTTT
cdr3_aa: CASSYSIMGHQPQHF

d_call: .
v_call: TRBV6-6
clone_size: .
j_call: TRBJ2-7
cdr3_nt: TGTGCCAGCAGTGCGTCGTACTACGAGCAGTACTTC
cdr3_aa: CASSASYYEQYF

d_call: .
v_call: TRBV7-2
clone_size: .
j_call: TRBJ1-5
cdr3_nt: TGTGCCAGCAGCCTAATTCACCAGGCCAGGGAGCCCCAGCATTTT
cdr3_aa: CASSLIHQAREPQHF

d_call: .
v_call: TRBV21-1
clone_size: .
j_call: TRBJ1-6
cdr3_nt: TGTGCCAGCAGCAATTACTCCTATAATTCACCCCTCCACTTT
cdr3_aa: CASSNYSYNSPLHF

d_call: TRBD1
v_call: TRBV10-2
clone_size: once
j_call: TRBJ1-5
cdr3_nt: TGCGCCAGCAGGAGGGGGCAGGGAGGCAATCAGCCCCAGCATTTT
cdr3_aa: CASRRGQGGNQPQHF

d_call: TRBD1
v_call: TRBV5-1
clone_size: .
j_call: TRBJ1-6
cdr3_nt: TGCGCCAGCAGCCCGCAGGGGGCACAATCACCCCTCCACTTT
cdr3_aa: CASSPQGAQSPLHF

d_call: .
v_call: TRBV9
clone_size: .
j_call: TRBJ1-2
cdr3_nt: TGTGCCAGCAGCGTAGAGCCAGACTACTATGGCTACACCTTC
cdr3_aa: CASSVEPDYYGYTF

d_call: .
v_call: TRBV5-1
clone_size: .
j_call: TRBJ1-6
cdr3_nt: TGCGCCAGCAGCACCTCATTACAGGATTCTAATTCACCCCTCCACTTT
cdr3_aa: CASSTSLQDSNSPLHF

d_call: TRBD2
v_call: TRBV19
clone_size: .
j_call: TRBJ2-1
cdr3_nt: TGTGCCAGTAGTATAAGGGAGGGGTTTTCCTACAATGAGCAGTTCTTC
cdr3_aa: CASSIREGFSYNEQFF

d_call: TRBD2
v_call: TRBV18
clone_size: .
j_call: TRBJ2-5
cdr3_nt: TGTGCCAGCTCACCCGGGACTAGTCGCGAGACCCAGTACTTC
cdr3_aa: CASSPGTSRETQYF

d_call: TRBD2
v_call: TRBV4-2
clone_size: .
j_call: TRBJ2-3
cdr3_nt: TGTGCCAGCAGCCAGGGGGGGTACGCAGATACGCAGTATTTT
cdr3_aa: CASSQGGYADTQYF

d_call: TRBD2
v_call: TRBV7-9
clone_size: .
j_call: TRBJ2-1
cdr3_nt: TGTGCCAGCAGCTTACGCCCCCTCCTAGTGCGGGGGGTCTACAATGAGCAGTTCTTC
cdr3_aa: CASSLRPLLVRGVYNEQFF

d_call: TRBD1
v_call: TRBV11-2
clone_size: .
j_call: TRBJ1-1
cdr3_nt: TGTGCCAGCAGCCGACAGGGGAGCGCTGAAGCTTTCTTT
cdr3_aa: CASSRQGSAEAFF

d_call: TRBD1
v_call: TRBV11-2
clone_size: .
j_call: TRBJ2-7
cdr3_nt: TGTGCCAGCAGCTTAGGGGCGGGACAGGGGCTATCCGAGCAGTACTTC
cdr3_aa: CASSLGAGQGLSEQYF

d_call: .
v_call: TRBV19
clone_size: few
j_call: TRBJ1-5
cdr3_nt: TGTGCCAGTAGGGGCCCTTTCTATCAGCCCCAGCATTTT
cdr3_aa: CASRGPFYQPQHF

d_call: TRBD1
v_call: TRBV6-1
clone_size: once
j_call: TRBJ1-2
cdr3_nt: TGTGCCAGCAGTGACGGGGACAGGGGTTATGGCTACACCTTC
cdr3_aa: CASSDGDRGYGYTF

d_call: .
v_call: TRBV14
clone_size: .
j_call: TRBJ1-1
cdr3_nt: TGTGCCAGCAGCCCAATACAGGATAACACTGAAGCTTTCTTT
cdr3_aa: CASSPIQDNTEAFF